Included here is one TCR beta chain sequence, with context. Its target is unknown. The data were obtained in a study of vaccination and CD4 T cells after COVID-19. Looking at the study overall: Convalescents were six males and four females, two of them Hispanic. Each post-COVID sample was drawn after diagnosis, and the median interval was 101 days (range 35 to 161). Findings and limits, study-wide: Counts of SARS-CoV-2-reactive clonotypes had a median that went from around 19 to 38, a nonsignificant change.

V was clipped by 4 bases and J by 1 base, with 10 bases between them. Germline CDR1 and CDR2: DFQATT and SNEGSKA (reference sequence). The CDR3 is 13 residues long. TCRdb fed the PCR reads into MiXCR, producing one record per CDR3 protein. The data contain about 20,000 distinct CDR3 sequences, about 60% of them singletons. The starting material was CD4+ T cells from blood, obtained before SARS-CoV-2 vaccination. The rearrangement uses TRBV20-1 and TRBJ1-1, with D tentatively TRBD1 (5 bases). This receptor was identified in a human donor who had recovered from COVID-19. The CDR3 here is CSANPDRNTEAFF. The CDR3 region has the DNA TGCAGTGCTAACCCCGACAGGAACACTGAAGCTTTCTTT.